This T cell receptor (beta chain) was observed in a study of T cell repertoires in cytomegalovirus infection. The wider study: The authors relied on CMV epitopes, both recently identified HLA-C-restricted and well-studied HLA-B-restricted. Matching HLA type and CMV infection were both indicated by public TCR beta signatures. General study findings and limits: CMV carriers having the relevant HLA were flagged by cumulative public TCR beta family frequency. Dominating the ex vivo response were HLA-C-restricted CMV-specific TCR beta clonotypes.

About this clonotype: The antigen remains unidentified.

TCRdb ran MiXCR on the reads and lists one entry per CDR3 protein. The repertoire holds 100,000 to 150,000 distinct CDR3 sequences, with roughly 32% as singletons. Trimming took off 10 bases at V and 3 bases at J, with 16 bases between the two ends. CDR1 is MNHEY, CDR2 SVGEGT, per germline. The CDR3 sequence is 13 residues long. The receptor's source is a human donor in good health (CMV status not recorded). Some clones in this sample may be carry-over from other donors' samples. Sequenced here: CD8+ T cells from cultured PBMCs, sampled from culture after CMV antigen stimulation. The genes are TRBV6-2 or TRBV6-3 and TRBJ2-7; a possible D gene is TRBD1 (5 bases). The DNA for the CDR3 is TGTGCCACCAAGGGTGCAGGGCTCTACGAGCAGTACTTC. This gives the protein CATKGAGLYEQYF.